This passage covers 2 T cell receptor beta chains from one sample sequenced in a study of blood T cell repertoires in COVID-19. Using immunoSEQ multiplex PCR, the repertoire was profiled, and TCRdb retains in-frame clones only, with some absent. This table has approximately 500,000 clones, 88% appearing once. The sample consisted of PBMCs or T cells enriched from blood (not recorded which). The receptors come from a woman between 35 and 50 years old who had recovered from COVID-19.

The chain links TRBV7-2 to TRBJ2-1; 11 positions match TRBD1. CDR1 SGHTA and CDR2 FQGNSA come from the germline V gene. V shed 5 bases, J shed 6 bases, and the junction held 6 bases outside the gene matches. CDR3 length equals 15 residues. As DNA, the CDR3 is TGTGCCAGCAGCCTCGGACAGGGGGCTATCAATGAGCAGTTCTTC. Its translation: CASSLGQGAINEQFF.

The genes are TRBV19 and TRBJ1-1; 8 bases align to TRBD1. Per the germline V gene, CDR1 is LNHDA and CDR2 is SQIVND (reference sequence). The CDR3 length is 13 residues. V was pared by 8 bases and J by 3 bases, with 5 bases of the junction left unmatched. The CDR3 loop reads CASRKDRDTEAFF. The CDR3 DNA follows: TGTGCCAGTCGCAAGGACAGGGACACTGAAGCTTTCTTT.